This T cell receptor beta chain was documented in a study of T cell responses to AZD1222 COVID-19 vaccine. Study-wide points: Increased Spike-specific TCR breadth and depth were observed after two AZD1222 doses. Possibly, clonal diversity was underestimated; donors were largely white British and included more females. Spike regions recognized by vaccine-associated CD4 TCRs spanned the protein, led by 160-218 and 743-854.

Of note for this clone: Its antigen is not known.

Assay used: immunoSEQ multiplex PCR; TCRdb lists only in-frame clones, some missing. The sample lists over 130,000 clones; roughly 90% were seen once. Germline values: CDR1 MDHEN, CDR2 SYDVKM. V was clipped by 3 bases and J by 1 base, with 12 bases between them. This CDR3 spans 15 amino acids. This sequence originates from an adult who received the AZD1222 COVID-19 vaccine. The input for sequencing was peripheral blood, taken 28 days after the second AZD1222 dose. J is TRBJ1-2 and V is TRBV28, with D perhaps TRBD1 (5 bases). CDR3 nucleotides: TGTGCCAGCAGTTTGGGTCGGACACGTAACTATGGCTACACCTTC. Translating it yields CASSLGRTRNYGYTF.